Listed here are 4 T cell receptor beta chains from one sample, sequenced in a study of blood T cell repertoires in COVID-19 (dated by TCRdb to the early 2020s). Receptor amplification or capture employed the immunoSEQ multiplex PCR assay. The clones in this table, taken by TCRdb from immuneACCESS, are in-frame only. Not every clone is retained; where verified, under half of the shortfall comes from an unresolved V gene, and the cause of the rest is unknown. The sample yields around 300,000 clones; about nine tenths were counted once. Jointly, the top ten make up about 6% of the sample. Sequences were obtained from peripheral blood. The receptor set was obtained from a woman between 50 and 59 years old with COVID-19, enrolled during active disease.

The V call is TRBV18, the J call TRBJ2-1, with a possible D match to TRBD2 (6 bases). This CDR3 region has 18 residues. Germline V gives CDR1 KGHSH, CDR2 LQKENI. The V end was cut by 4 bases, the J end by 1 base, with 20 bases between. CDR3: CASSRNSAGPASYNEQFF. The CDR3 nucleotides read TGTGCCAGCTCACGAAATAGCGCGGGACCAGCATCCTACAATGAGCAGTTCTTC.

The rearrangement links TRBV7-8 to TRBJ2-5, with 8 bases lining up with TRBD1. Germline V gene sequence: CDR1 SGHVS, CDR2 FQNEAQ. Germline trimming cut 5 bases from V and 3 bases from J; bases unmatched to any gene: 11. The CDR3 has 16 amino acids. The CDR3 protein is CASSRRTGTWEETQYF. As DNA, the CDR3 is TGTGCCAGCAGCCGCCGGACAGGGACGTGGGAAGAGACCCAGTACTTC.

The genes are TRBV6-2 or TRBV6-3 and TRBJ1-1, with D unresolved. Trimming stripped 4 bases from V and 6 bases from J, with 18 bases between. Germline lookup yields CDR1 MNHEY and CDR2 SVGEGT. The CDR3 is 15 residues long. Here the CDR3 DNA reads TGTGCCAGCAGTTTTTTCCCCACAGTGCCGCCTGAAGCTTTCTTT. Its protein product is CASSFFPTVPPEAFF.

The chain joins TRBV4-1 to TRBJ2-3; D unclear. The CDR3 has 14 amino acids. The V and J ends lost 2 bases and 3 bases respectively, with 9 bases between them. Germline lookup yields CDR1 MGHRA and CDR2 YSYEKL. DNA of the CDR3: TGCGCCAGCAGCCAAACAACTATTACAGATACGCAGTATTTT. Translation gives CASSQTTITDTQYF.